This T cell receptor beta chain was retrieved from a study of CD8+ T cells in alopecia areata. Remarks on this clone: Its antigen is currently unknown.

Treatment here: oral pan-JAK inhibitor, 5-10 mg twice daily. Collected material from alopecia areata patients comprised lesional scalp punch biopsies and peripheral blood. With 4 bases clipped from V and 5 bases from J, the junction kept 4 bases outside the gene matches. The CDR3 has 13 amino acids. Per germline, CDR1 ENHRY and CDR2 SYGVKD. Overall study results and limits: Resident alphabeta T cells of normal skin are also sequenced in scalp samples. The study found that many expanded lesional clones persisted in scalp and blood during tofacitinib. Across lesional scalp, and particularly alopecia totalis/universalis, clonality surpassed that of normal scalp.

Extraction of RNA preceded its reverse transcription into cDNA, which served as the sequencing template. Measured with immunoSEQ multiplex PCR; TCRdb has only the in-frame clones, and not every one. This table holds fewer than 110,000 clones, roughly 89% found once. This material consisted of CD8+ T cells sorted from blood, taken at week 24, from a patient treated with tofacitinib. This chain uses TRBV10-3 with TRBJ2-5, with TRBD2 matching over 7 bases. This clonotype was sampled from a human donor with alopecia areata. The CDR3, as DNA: TGTGCCATCAGTGTAAGCGGGGTGGAGACCCAGTACTTC. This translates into CAISVSGVETQYF.